This T cell receptor (beta chain) was found in a study of blood T cell repertoires in COVID-19. This CDR3 contains 14 residues. Germline values: CDR1 MNHEY, CDR2 SVGAGI. Trimming cost V 0 bases and J 6 bases; bases outside gene matches: 5. Assay: immunoSEQ multiplex PCR; the TCRdb copy retains only in-frame clones and omits some. The sample consists of more than 110,000 clones, about 80% of them appearing once. The gene calls are TRBV6-5 and TRBJ2-7; 7 nucleotides align to TRBD2. The sample comprised PBMCs or T cells enriched from blood (not recorded which). The sequence derives from a woman aged 45-65 years who had recovered from COVID-19. CDR3 DNA sequence: TGTGCCAGCAGTTACTCGATCAGGGAGGGCGAGCAGTACTTC. This codes for CASSYSIREGEQYF.